This T cell receptor beta chain was recovered during a study of T cell responses to AZD1222 COVID-19 vaccine. Findings and limits, study-wide: Without day 14 samples, only post-peak T cell repertoires were studied. Baseline testing showed seropositivity in only six AZD1222 recipients. An increase in Spike-specific TCR breadth and depth was observed after two AZD1222 doses.

With 7 bases clipped from V and 9 bases from J, the junction kept 12 bases outside the gene matches. The germline V gene has CDR1 SQVTM and CDR2 ANQGSEA. This CDR3 is built from 15 residues. Comment on this clone: Its antigen is currently unknown.

Clones were sequenced by immunoSEQ multiplex PCR, and TCRdb holds only the in-frame ones, with some missing. The sample lists under 140,000 clones, 92% occurring once. Here the sequenced sample was peripheral blood, taken on day 0 of AZD1222 vaccination. This clonotype was sampled from an adult in good health. V usage is TRBV29-1 and J usage is TRBJ2-1; 13 bases align to TRBD2. Written as DNA, the CDR3 is TGCAGCGCTCCGTTTCGACTAGCGGGGGGCGGTGAGCAGTTCTTC. Protein sequence: CSAPFRLAGGGEQFF.